The clone carrying this TCR beta chain was picked up many times. Arm-PCR with iRepertoire HTBI primers amplified the CDR3 regions for these TCR beta libraries. Each CDR3 protein is one row after TCRdb ran MiXCR on the multiplex PCR reads. The data hold roughly 500,000 distinct CDR3 sequences, with 14% observed a single time. This entry comes from a study of regulatory T cells in long-lasting Graves disease. Time point specified: newly diagnosed GD, antithyroid drugs for less than 3 months. With RNA extracted from PBMCs as input, the TCR library was made. In each case, Graves' disease was diagnosed per American Thyroid Association guidelines. This CDR3 has 15 amino acids. Trimming at V came to 5 bases and at J to 5 bases, leaving 9 bases not matched to a gene. These data were also reused for a study on T cells in Graves' hyperthyroidism and ophthalmopathy. As reported in that work: Exclusions: uncontrolled infection, other autoimmune disease, pregnancy, lactation.

The sequences come from peripheral blood mononuclear cells (PBMCs), collected at new diagnosis, from a patient treated with antithyroid drugs. V usage is TRBV12-3 or TRBV12-4 and J usage is TRBJ1-2, with 9 positions matching TRBD1. The sequence derives from a woman aged 45-59 years with Graves disease. The CDR3 sequence: CASSPGTGFLYGYTF. CDR3 nucleotides: TGTGCCAGCAGTCCCGGGACAGGGTTTTTGTATGGCTACACCTTC.